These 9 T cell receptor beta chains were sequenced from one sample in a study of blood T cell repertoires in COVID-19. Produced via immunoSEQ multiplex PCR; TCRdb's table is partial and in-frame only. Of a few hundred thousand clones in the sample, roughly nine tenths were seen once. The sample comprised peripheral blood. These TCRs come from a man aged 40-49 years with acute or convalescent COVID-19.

The CDR3 DNA follows: TGTGCCAGCAGTTCCTTCAGGGAAAGCTCCTATAATTCACCCCTCCACTTT. The encoded protein is CASSSFRESSYNSPLHF. The chain uses TRBV27 and TRBJ1-6; possible D gene TRBD1, 5 bases. V was trimmed by 4 bases and J by 0 bases, leaving 13 bases between them. CDR1 MNHEY and CDR2 SMNVEV come from the germline V gene (reference sequence). The CDR3 sequence is 17 residues long.

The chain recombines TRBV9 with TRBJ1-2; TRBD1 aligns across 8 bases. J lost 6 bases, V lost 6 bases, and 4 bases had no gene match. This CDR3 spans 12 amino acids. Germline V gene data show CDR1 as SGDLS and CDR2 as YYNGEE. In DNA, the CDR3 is TGTGCCAGCAAGGGACAGGAGGATGGCTACACCTTC. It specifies CASKGQEDGYTF. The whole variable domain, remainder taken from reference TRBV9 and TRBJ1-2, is DSGVTQTPKHLITATGQRVTLRCSPRSGDLSVYWYQQSLDQGLQFLIQYYNGEERAKGNILERFSAQQFPDLHSELNLSSLELGDSALYFCASKGQEDGYTFGSGTRLTVV.

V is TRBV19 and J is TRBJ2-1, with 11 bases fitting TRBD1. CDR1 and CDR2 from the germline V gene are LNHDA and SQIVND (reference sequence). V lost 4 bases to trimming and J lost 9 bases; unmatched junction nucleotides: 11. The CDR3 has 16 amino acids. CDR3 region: CASSTHRDRGTGEQFF. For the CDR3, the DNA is TGTGCCAGTAGTACCCACCGGGACAGGGGGACGGGTGAGCAGTTCTTC.

Here the CDR3 DNA reads TGTGCCAGCACTTCATTGACAGGGCTAAACTATGGCTACACCTTC. Amino acid sequence: CASTSLTGLNYGYTF. V and J are TRBV9 and TRBJ1-2, with 7 positions matching TRBD1. With 6 bases clipped from V and 2 bases from J, the junction kept 10 bases outside the gene matches. The CDR3 is 15 amino acids. CDR1 is SGDLS, CDR2 YYNGEE, per germline.

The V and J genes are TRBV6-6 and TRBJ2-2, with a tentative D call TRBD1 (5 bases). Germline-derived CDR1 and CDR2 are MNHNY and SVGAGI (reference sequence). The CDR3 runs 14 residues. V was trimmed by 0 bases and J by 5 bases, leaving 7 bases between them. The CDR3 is CASSYSKGTGELFF. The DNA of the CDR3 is TGTGCCAGCAGTTACTCGAAGGGGACCGGGGAGCTGTTTTTT.

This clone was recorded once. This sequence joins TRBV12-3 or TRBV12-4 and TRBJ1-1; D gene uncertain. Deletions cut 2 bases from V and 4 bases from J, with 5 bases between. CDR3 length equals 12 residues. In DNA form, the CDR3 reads TGTGCCAGCAGTTTACTGGCCACTGAAGCTTTCTTT. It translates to CASSLLATEAFF.

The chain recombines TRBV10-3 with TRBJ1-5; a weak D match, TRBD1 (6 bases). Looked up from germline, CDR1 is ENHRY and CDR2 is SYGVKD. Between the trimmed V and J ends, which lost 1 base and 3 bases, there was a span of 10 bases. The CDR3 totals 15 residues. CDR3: CAISEFDRTNQPQHF. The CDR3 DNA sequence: TGTGCCATCAGTGAGTTCGACAGGACCAATCAGCCCCAGCATTTT.

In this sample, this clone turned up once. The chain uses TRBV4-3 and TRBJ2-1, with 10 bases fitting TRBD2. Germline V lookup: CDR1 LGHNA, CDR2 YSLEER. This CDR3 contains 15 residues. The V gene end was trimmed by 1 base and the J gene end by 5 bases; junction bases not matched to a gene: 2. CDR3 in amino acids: CASSQASGGDNEQFF. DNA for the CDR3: TGCGCCAGCAGCCAAGCAAGCGGGGGGGACAATGAGCAGTTCTTC.

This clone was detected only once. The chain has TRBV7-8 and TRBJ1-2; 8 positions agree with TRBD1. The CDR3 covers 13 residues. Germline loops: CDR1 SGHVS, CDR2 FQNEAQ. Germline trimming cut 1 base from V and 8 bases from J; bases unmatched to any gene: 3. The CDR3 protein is CASSLETGVGYTF. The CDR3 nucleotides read TGTGCCAGCAGCTTAGAGACAGGGGTAGGCTACACCTTC.